What follows is one TCR beta chain and its context. FACS was used to enrich TEMRA cells, whereas the CD8+ and CD4+ T cells were obtained by negative isolation. The data belong to a study of CD8 T cells in Susac syndrome. Random hexamers were used to reverse transcribe the RNA input (about 0.5 to 1 ug). One entry per CDR3 protein, called by TCRdb with MiXCR from the immunoSEQ multiplex PCR reads. Of 150,000 to 200,000 distinct CDR3 sequences in the sample, roughly nine tenths were seen once. The receptor's source is a human donor with Susac syndrome. Sequencing input: CD4+ T cells from PBMCs.

For the CDR3, the DNA is TGTGCCAGCAGCGCCAACCGGGCGGATGCCTACGAGCAGTACTTC. Translation gives CASSANRADAYEQYF. The V call is TRBV9, the J call TRBJ2-7; D ambiguous. The CDR3 is made up of 15 amino acids. Germline CDR1 reads SGDLS; CDR2 reads YYNGEE. Between the trimmed V and J ends, which lost 3 bases and 2 bases, there was a span of 15 bases.